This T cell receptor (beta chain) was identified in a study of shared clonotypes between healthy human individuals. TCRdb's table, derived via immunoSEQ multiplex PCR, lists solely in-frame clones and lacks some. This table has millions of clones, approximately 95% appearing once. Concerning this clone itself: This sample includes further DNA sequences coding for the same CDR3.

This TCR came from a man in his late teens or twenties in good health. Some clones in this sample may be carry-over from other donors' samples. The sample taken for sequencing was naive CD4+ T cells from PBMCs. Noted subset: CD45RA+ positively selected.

Here the CDR3 DNA reads TGTGCCAGCTCACCACCGGGGCTTTACGAGCAGTACTTC. Translating it yields CASSPPGLYEQYF. V is TRBV18 and J is TRBJ2-7; tentative D call: TRBD1 (5 bases). V was trimmed by 0 bases and J by 4 bases, leaving 7 bases between them. This CDR3 is built from 13 residues. Germline V gene data show CDR1 as KGHSH and CDR2 as LQKENI.